The subject of this entry is one T cell receptor (beta chain). The data were taken from a study of T cell responses to AZD1222 COVID-19 vaccine. CDR1 MNHEY and CDR2 SVGEGT come from the germline V gene. Trimming removed 5 bases from V and 1 base from J, with 10 bases in between. The CDR3 covers 14 residues. Method: immunoSEQ multiplex PCR; TCRdb's copy keeps in-frame clones and lacks some. The sample contains about 100,000 clones, around 87% of which appear only once. This receptor was identified in an adult in good health. V is TRBV6-2 or TRBV6-3 and J is TRBJ2-3; tentatively, D is TRBD2 (5 bases). The sequencing used peripheral blood, collected on day 0 of AZD1222 vaccination. The DNA of the CDR3 is TGTGCCAGCAGTCACGGGGTTCGCACAGATACGCAGTATTTT. Its protein product is CASSHGVRTDTQYF.